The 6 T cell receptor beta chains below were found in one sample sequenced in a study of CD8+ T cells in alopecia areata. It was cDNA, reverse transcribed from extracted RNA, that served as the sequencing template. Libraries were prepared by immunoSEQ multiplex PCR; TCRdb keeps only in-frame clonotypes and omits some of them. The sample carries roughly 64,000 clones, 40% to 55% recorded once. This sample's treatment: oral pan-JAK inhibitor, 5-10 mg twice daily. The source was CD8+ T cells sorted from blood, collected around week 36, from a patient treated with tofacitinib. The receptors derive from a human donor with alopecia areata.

For the CDR3, the DNA is TGTGCCAGCAGACGACAGTCCCCTAGCAATCAGCCCCAGCATTTT. Protein: CASRRQSPSNQPQHF. This chain connects TRBV27 to TRBJ1-5; possible D gene TRBD1, 5 bases. This CDR3 is 15 amino acids long. CDR1 and CDR2 from the germline V gene are MNHEY and SMNVEV (reference sequence). Trimming took 6 bases from V and 0 from J, leaving 12 bases between them.

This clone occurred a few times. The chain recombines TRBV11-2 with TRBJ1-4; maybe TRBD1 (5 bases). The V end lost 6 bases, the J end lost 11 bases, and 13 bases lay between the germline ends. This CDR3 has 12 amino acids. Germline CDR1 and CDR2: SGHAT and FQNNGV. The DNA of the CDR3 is TGTGCCAGCAGGGGGGGACTCCCTAAACTGTTTTTT. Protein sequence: CASRGGLPKLFF.

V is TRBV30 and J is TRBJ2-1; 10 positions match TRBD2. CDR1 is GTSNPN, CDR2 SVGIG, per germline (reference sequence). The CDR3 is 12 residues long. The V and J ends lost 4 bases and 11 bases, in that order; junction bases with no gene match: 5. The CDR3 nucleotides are TGTGCCTGGAACAGCGGGAGGGGGCAGCAGTTCTTC. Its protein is CAWNSGRGQQFF.

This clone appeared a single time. In DNA, the CDR3 is TGCAGCGTTGGAGGACAGGCCTACGAGCAGTACTTC. Translating it yields CSVGGQAYEQYF. This chain links TRBV29-1 with TRBJ2-7, with 7 bases fitting TRBD1. The CDR3 extends over 12 amino acids. V lost 4 bases and J lost 2; bases outside the gene matches: 2. Germline assignment: CDR1 SQVTM and CDR2 ANQGSEA.

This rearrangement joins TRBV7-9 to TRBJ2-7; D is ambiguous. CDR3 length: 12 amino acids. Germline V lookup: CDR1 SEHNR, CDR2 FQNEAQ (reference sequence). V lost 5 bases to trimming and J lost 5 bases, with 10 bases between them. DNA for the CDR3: TGTGCCAGCAGCGCCGGTAAACACGAGCAGTACTTC. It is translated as CASSAGKHEQYF. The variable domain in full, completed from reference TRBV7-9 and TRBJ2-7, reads DTGVSQNPRHKITKRGQNVTFRCDPISEHNRLYWYRQTLGQGPEFLTYFQNEAQLEKSRLLSDRFSAERPKGSFSTLEIQRTEQGDSAMYLCASSAGKHEQYFGPGTRLTVT.

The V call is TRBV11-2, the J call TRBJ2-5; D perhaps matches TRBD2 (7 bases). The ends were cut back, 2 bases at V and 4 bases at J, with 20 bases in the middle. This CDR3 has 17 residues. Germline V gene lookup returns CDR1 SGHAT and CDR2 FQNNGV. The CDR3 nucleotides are TGTGCCAGCAGCTTATCGGTGGGCGAGGGGGGGGGAGAGACCCAGTACTTC. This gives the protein CASSLSVGEGGGETQYF.